The T cell receptor beta chain described here comes from a study of T-cell memory formation after mild COVID-19. MiXCR was run by TCRdb on the 5' RACE reads, yielding one entry per CDR3 protein. This table holds about 400,000 distinct CDR3 sequences, roughly 14% found once. Trimming took 4 bases from V and 6 from J; bases not matched to a gene: 6. Germline CDR1 and CDR2: SGHRS and YFSETQ. The length of the CDR3 is 13 residues. The material sequenced was PBMCs or a T cell subset sorted from them (not recorded which). This sequence originates from a man between 18 and 29 years old who had mild COVID-19 (a few samples of this study predate the infection). Cell type and time point are not known. The gene calls are TRBV5-1 and TRBJ2-7; 8 bases fit TRBD1. CDR3 nucleotides: TGCGCCAGCAGCCACGGACAGGGTAGCGAGCAGTACTTC. This translates into CASSHGQGSEQYF.